A selection of T cell receptor beta chains follows, all from one sample in a study of cytomegalovirus exposure and HLA in healthy donors. The method was immunoSEQ multiplex PCR; TCRdb's version includes in-frame clones alone and lacks a portion of them. This sample has roughly 150,000 clones, with 70% to 85% found just once. Source material: PBMCs. These receptors were obtained from a male donor in good health and CMV-seronegative. Each CDR3 is given with its conserved first and last residue. Each record gives: V gene, D gene, CDR3 protein. The D gene is left open where the match is weak.

v_call: TRBV5-3
d_call: TRBD2
cdr3_aa: CARSPSGGAGEQYF

v_call: TRBV18
d_call: TRBD1
cdr3_aa: CASSRKTGAYGYTF

v_call: TRBV7-2
d_call: -
cdr3_aa: CASSLDIEGSNYGYTF

v_call: TRBV9
d_call: -
cdr3_aa: CASSVAQGGYGQYF

v_call: TRBV19
d_call: TRBD1
cdr3_aa: CASKVPGQGGEQYF

v_call: TRBV6-1
d_call: -
cdr3_aa: CASSEAIYEQYF

v_call: TRBV29-1
d_call: TRBD1
cdr3_aa: CSVVTGSGDTEAFF

v_call: TRBV2
d_call: TRBD2
cdr3_aa: CASSTGTSGRTTYEQYF

v_call: TRBV7-8
d_call: TRBD2
cdr3_aa: CASSFVSSGRVLSEQFF

v_call: TRBV25-1
d_call: -
cdr3_aa: CASSGRRAGRTEAFF

v_call: TRBV28
d_call: TRBD1
cdr3_aa: CASSSLRDSTSREQYF

v_call: TRBV6-6
d_call: TRBD1
cdr3_aa: CASRGAGGNTEAFF

v_call: TRBV7-3
d_call: -
cdr3_aa: CASSLGGGSADTQYF

v_call: TRBV18
d_call: TRBD1
cdr3_aa: CASSPLGQGAYQPQHF

v_call: TRBV9
d_call: -
cdr3_aa: CASSALQQGEQYF

v_call: TRBV28
d_call: -
cdr3_aa: CASSQSVAEAFF

v_call: TRBV4-3
d_call: TRBD2
cdr3_aa: CASSRIAGGTDTQYF

v_call: TRBV5-1
d_call: TRBD1
cdr3_aa: CASSHGTGNTEAFF

v_call: TRBV28
d_call: TRBD2
cdr3_aa: CASNDIAGGATGLDNEQFF

v_call: TRBV5-4
d_call: -
cdr3_aa: CASSYALADTQYF

v_call: TRBV28
d_call: TRBD1
cdr3_aa: CASSPPGQGVNEQYF

v_call: TRBV30
d_call: -
cdr3_aa: CAWNTQKETQYF

v_call: TRBV6-1
d_call: -
cdr3_aa: CASSGILGVGANVLTF

v_call: TRBV28
d_call: -
cdr3_aa: CASQNNEKLFF

v_call: TRBV9
d_call: -
cdr3_aa: CASSERLAVGEDTQYF

v_call: TRBV29-1
d_call: -
cdr3_aa: CSADYGYTF

v_call: TRBV7-2
d_call: -
cdr3_aa: CASSEDSSILYEKLFF

v_call: TRBV28
d_call: -
cdr3_aa: CASTLQGPYEQYF

v_call: TRBV11-2
d_call: TRBD2
cdr3_aa: CAGSLRRLAVYNEQFF